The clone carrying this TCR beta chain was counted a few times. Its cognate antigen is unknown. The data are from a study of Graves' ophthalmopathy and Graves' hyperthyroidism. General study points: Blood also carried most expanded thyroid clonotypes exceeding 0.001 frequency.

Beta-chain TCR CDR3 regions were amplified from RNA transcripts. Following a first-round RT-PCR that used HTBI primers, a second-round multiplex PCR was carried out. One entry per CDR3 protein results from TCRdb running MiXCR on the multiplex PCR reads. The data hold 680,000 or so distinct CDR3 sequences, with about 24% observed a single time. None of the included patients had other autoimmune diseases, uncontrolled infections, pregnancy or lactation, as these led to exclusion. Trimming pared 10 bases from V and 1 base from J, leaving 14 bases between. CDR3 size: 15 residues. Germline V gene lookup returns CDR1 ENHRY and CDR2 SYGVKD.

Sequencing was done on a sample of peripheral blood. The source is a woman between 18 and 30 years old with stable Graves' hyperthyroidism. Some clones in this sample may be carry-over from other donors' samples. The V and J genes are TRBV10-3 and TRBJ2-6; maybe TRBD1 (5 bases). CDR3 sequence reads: CATLRTFSGANVLTF. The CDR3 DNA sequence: TGTGCCACCCTCCGGACATTTTCTGGGGCCAACGTCCTGACTTTC.